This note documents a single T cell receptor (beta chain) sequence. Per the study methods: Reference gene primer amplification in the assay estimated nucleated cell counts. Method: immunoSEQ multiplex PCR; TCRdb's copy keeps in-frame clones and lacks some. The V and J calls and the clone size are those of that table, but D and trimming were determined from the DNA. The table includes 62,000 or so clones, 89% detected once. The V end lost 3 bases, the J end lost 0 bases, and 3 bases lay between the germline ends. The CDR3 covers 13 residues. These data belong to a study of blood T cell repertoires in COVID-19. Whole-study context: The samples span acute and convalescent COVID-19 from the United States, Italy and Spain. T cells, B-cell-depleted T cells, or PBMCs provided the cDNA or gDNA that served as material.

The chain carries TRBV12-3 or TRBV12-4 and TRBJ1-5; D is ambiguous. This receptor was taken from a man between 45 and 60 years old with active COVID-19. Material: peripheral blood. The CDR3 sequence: CASSFSSNQPQHF. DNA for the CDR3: TGTGCCAGCAGTTTCAGTAGCAATCAGCCCCAGCATTTT.